This TCR beta chain was obtained from a study of blood T cells in healthy people across ages. Study results and caveats: The unsorted PBMCs prevented any conclusive comparison of naive versus antigen-experienced cells. Per-million-T-cell TCR beta diversity fell roughly linearly with age.

A second about 7 to 12 cycle PCR used barcoded and J-beta primers. One entry per CDR3 protein results from TCRdb running MiXCR on the 5' RACE reads. The sample holds around 750,000 distinct CDR3 sequences, roughly 50% seen once. The V gene lost 0 bases and the J gene lost 0 bases, with 21 bases spanning the gap. The CDR3 has 19 residues. From germline, CDR1 is SGDLS and CDR2 YYNGEE. About this clonotype: Its antigen is still unknown.

The sample consisted of blood. The chain combines TRBV9 with TRBJ1-1; D is ambiguous. The clonotype originates from an elderly man in good health. The CDR3 sequence is CASSVVPRGLEYMNTEAFF. Written as DNA, the CDR3 is TGTGCCAGCAGCGTAGTCCCCCGCGGCCTAGAGTACATGAACACTGAAGCTTTCTTT.